This passage covers 23 T cell receptor beta chains from one sample sequenced in a study of post-analysis software for immune sequencing data. General study results and limits: Comparison of patients with controls showed 4 to 6 TRBV segments more frequent in patients, TRBV5-6, TRBV5-1 and TRBV20-1 among them.

TCR beta libraries were prepared from cDNA with unique molecular identifiers. Each CDR3 protein is one row after TCRdb ran MiXCR on the PCR reads. The data contain 380,000 or so distinct CDR3 sequences, around 37% of them singletons. For these TCRs, the target antigens are not known. Material: blood. The receptor set was obtained from a girl aged 10-17 years with multiple sclerosis.

The chain couples TRBV5-5 to TRBJ1-1; 9 bases are a match to TRBD1. Germline V gene data show CDR1 as SGHKS and CDR2 as YYEKEE (reference sequence). The junction had 8 bases not matched to a gene; V was cut back by 2 bases and J by 6 bases. The CDR3 spans 15 residues. CDR3 coding DNA: TGTGCCAGCAGCTTACATCCGGGACAGGGCGCTGAAGCTTTCTTT. Translated, it gives CASSLHPGQGAEAFF. The whole variable domain, remainder taken from reference TRBV5-5 and TRBJ1-1, is DAGVTQSPTHLIKTRGQQVTLRCSPISGHKSVSWYQQVLGQGPQFIFQYYEKEERGRGNFPDRFSARQFPNYSSELNVNALLLGDSALYLCASSLHPGQGAEAFFGQGTRLTVV.

This clonotype has a handful of counts. The chain has TRBV4-1 and TRBJ2-3, with 11 bases matching TRBD1. CDR1 is MGHRA, CDR2 YSYEKL, per germline. The CDR3 is 17 amino acids. J lost 4 bases, V lost 1 base, and 7 bases had no gene match. CDR3 bases: TGCGCCAGCAGCCAAGTTGCGGACAGGGGGCGAGCAGATACGCAGTATTTT. Amino acid sequence: CASSQVADRGRADTQYF.

The chain joins TRBV4-1 to TRBJ2-1; D tentatively reads TRBD1 or TRBD2 (5 bases each). The CDR3 loop spans 15 amino acids. V was clipped by 3 bases and J by 8 bases, with 17 bases between them. The germline gives CDR1 MGHRA, CDR2 YSYEKL. CDR3 in amino acids: CASSQEDPRGDEQFF. Here the CDR3 DNA reads TGCGCCAGCAGCCAGGAAGACCCCCGGGGCGATGAGCAGTTCTTC.

The chain uses TRBV20-1 and TRBJ2-1; 12 bases are a match to TRBD2. The CDR3 contains 16 residues. Germline V gene data show CDR1 as DFQATT and CDR2 as SNEGSKA (reference sequence). The junction had 12 bases not matched to a gene; V was cut back by 0 bases and J by 12 bases. CDR3: CSARERLAGAHVGQFF. Here the CDR3 DNA reads TGCAGTGCTAGAGAGAGACTAGCGGGGGCCCATGTGGGGCAGTTCTTC.

This clonotype was observed a handful of times. The CDR3 spells CASRGGLHENTEAFF. For the CDR3, the DNA is TGTGCCAGCAGAGGGGGACTCCACGAAAACACTGAAGCTTTCTTT. This chain links TRBV12-3 or TRBV12-4 with TRBJ1-1; D is perhaps TRBD1 (6 bases). V lost 6 bases and J lost 2, with 16 bases in between. The CDR3 is made up of 15 amino acids.

This clonotype was seen many times. This chain joins TRBV5-1 and TRBJ1-6; 7 bases line up with TRBD1. The CDR3 totals 13 residues. CDR1 and CDR2 (germline): SGHRS, YFSETQ. J gave up 5 bases and V 8 bases, and 4 bases lay outside the gene matches. In DNA, the CDR3 is TGCGCCAGTTCCGGGACAGATAATTCACCCCTCCACTTT. Translated, it gives CASSGTDNSPLHF. Full variable domain (rest looked up from reference TRBV5-1 and TRBJ1-6): KAGVTQTPRYLIKTRGQQVTLSCSPISGHRSVSWYQQTPGQGLQFLFEYFSETQRNKGNFPGRFSGRQFSNSRSEMNVSTLELGDSALYLCASSGTDNSPLHFGNGTRLTVT.

J is TRBJ1-1 and V is TRBV12-3 or TRBV12-4; D unresolved. This CDR3 spans 16 amino acids. Trimming pared 1 base from V and 1 base from J, leaving 13 bases between. The DNA of the CDR3 is TGTGCCAGCAGTTTAGGCCCAGGTGCAGGGAACACTGAAGCTTTCTTT. As protein: CASSLGPGAGNTEAFF.

This sequence joins TRBV7-8 and TRBJ2-1; the D is unclear. The CDR3 runs 14 residues. The V end lost 4 bases, the J end lost 6 bases, and 13 bases lay between the germline ends. Germline V gene lookup returns CDR1 SGHVS and CDR2 FQNEAQ. CDR3 DNA sequence: TGTGCCAGCAGCTACCACGCGAGTCCCAATGAGCAGTTCTTC. Translation: CASSYHASPNEQFF. Filled out from reference TRBV7-8 and TRBJ2-1, the complete variable domain reads GAGVSQSPRYKVAKRGQDVALRCDPISGHVSLFWYQQALGQGPEFLTYFQNEAQLDKSGLPSDRFFAERPEGSVSTLKIQRTQQEDSAVYLCASSYHASPNEQFFGPGTRLTVL.

The chain recombines TRBV9 with TRBJ2-5, with 15 nucleotides matching TRBD2. Germline CDR1 SGDLS, CDR2 YYNGEE. J lost 5 bases, V lost 3 bases, and 2 bases had no gene match. The CDR3 runs 15 residues. The CDR3 DNA reads as TGTGCCAGCAGCGCCGGGACTAGCGGGGGGGAGACCCAGTACTTC. It specifies CASSAGTSGGETQYF. The whole variable domain, remainder taken from reference TRBV9 and TRBJ2-5, is DSGVTQTPKHLITATGQRVTLRCSPRSGDLSVYWYQQSLDQGLQFLIQYYNGEERAKGNILERFSAQQFPDLHSELNLSSLELGDSALYFCASSAGTSGGETQYFGPGTRLLVL.

This clonotype showed up just a few times. The CDR3 loop is CASSVRGQGGEQYF. The CDR3 nucleotides are TGTGCCAGCAGTGTCCGCGGACAGGGCGGCGAGCAGTACTTC. The chain has TRBV6-1 and TRBJ2-5, with 8 bases matching TRBD1. The better agreement between TRBJ2-7 and the DNA end casts doubt on the J call. This CDR3 is 14 amino acids long. Per the germline V gene, CDR1 is MNHNS and CDR2 is SASEGT.

This sequence joins TRBV6-1 and TRBJ2-3; D ambiguous. The CDR3 contains 10 residues. Trimming cost V 8 bases and J 10 bases, with 10 bases left between them. Germline loops: CDR1 MNHNS, CDR2 SASEGT. Written as DNA, the CDR3 is TGTGCCAGCGACCTGCATCCGCAGTATTTT. As protein: CASDLHPQYF.

V usage is TRBV20-1 and J usage is TRBJ1-5, with TRBD1 matching 8 bases. The V gene end was trimmed by 5 bases and the J gene end by 2 bases; junction bases not matched to a gene: 5. Germline CDR1 DFQATT, CDR2 SNEGSKA (reference sequence). The CDR3 is 14 residues long. Written as DNA, the CDR3 is TGCAGTGCTCAGCACAGGGGGGGCAATCAGCCCCAGCATTTT. It translates to CSAQHRGGNQPQHF.

The chain is built from TRBV6-5 and TRBJ1-1, with unresolved D. V lost 5 bases to trimming and J lost 1 base, with 8 bases between them. This CDR3 contains 13 residues. CDR1 is MNHEY and CDR2 is SVGAGI in the germline V gene. The CDR3 DNA sequence: TGTGCCAGCAGTCCTCTATCGAACACTGAAGCTTTCTTT. Its translation: CASSPLSNTEAFF.

The chain couples TRBV19 to TRBJ1-2; D not resolved. The CDR3 runs 13 residues. The germline V gene encodes CDR1 LNHDA and CDR2 SQIVND (reference sequence). V was pared by 0 bases and J by 8 bases, with 10 bases between. The CDR3 sequence is CASSIEEQRGYTF. CDR3 nucleotides: TGTGCCAGTAGTATAGAGGAACAGCGGGGCTACACCTTC.

This clonotype turned up a few times. The chain has TRBV7-2 and TRBJ2-5; D is unclear. Trimming cost V 5 bases and J 5 bases, with 12 bases left between them. CDR1 is SGHTA and CDR2 is FQGNSA in the germline V gene. The CDR3 length is 13 residues. CDR3 nucleotide sequence: TGTGCCAGCAGCGAGCCCCCCGAGGAGACCCAGTACTTC. This sequence encodes CASSEPPEETQYF.

About this clonotype: A junction end diverges from the germline sequence, so it may reflect a read error. The rearrangement uses TRBV28 and TRBJ2-3; a weak D match, TRBD2 (6 bases). The end of the DNA is better explained by TRBJ2-7, so the J call may be wrong. Germline CDR1 reads MDHEN; CDR2 reads SYDVKM. The CDR3 loop spans 15 amino acids. The CDR3 here is CVSSRIMGGRDEQYF. The DNA of the CDR3 is TGTGTCAGCAGCCGTATTATGGGGGGTAGGGACGAGCAGTACTTC.

The chain links TRBV12-3 or TRBV12-4 to TRBJ1-4; 7 bases map to TRBD1. The CDR3 contains 14 residues. Trimming cost V 6 bases and J 5 bases; bases outside gene matches: 6. The CDR3 loop is CASSWTGPNEKLFF. The DNA of the CDR3 is TGTGCCAGCAGCTGGACAGGTCCCAATGAAAAACTGTTTTTT.

The chain recombines TRBV12-3 or TRBV12-4 with TRBJ2-1; D gene unclear. The CDR3 has 14 residues. Trimming pared 4 bases from V and 8 bases from J, leaving 15 bases between. CDR3 sequence reads: CASSSWGGGDEQFF. CDR3 sequence (DNA): TGTGCCAGCAGTTCATGGGGTGGTGGGGATGAGCAGTTCTTC.

J is TRBJ1-1 and V is TRBV6-6, with D unresolved. In germline, CDR1 is MNHNY, CDR2 SVGAGI (reference sequence). V lost 2 bases to trimming and J lost 2 bases, with 6 bases between them. The CDR3 contains 13 residues. The DNA for the CDR3 is TGTGCCAGCAGTTACGAGGGTAACACTGAAGCTTTCTTT. Encoded protein: CASSYEGNTEAFF.

V gene TRBV7-9 combines with J gene TRBJ2-3; D might be TRBD2 (6 bases). The CDR3 totals 15 residues. V was cut by 4 bases and J by 0 bases, with 11 bases left in between. The V gene's germline CDR1 is SEHNR and CDR2 FQNEAQ (reference sequence). The CDR3 DNA is TGTGCCAGCAGCTACCCCGGGACTAGCACAGATACGCAGTATTTT. Translation: CASSYPGTSTDTQYF. The full variable domain, completed using reference TRBV7-9 and TRBJ2-3, is DTGVSQNPRHKITKRGQNVTFRCDPISEHNRLYWYRQTLGQGPEFLTYFQNEAQLEKSRLLSDRFSAERPKGSFSTLEIQRTEQGDSAMYLCASSYPGTSTDTQYFGPGTRLTVL.

The rearrangement links TRBV15 to TRBJ2-2; TRBD1 matches at 9 bases. The CDR3 spans 16 residues. With V trimmed by 3 bases and J by 4 bases, 6 bases remained unmatched. Looked up from germline, CDR1 is LNHNV and CDR2 is YYDKDF (reference sequence). CDR3 bases: TGTGCCACCAGCAGCGACAGGGGGATTCTCACCGGGGAGCTGTTTTTT. Residues: CATSSDRGILTGELFF. Drawing the rest from reference TRBV15 and TRBJ2-2, the complete variable domain is DAMVIQNPRYQVTQFGKPVTLSCSQTLNHNVMYWYQQKSSQAPKLLFHYYDKDFNNEADTPDNFQSRRPNTSFCFLDIRSPGLGDTAMYLCATSSDRGILTGELFFGEGSRLTVL.

This chain connects TRBV9 to TRBJ2-1, with D possibly TRBD1 on 7 matching bases. From germline, CDR1 is SGDLS and CDR2 YYNGEE. Trimming left V 0 bases short and J 3 bases short, with 13 bases between. The CDR3 consists of 16 residues. For the CDR3, the DNA is TGTGCCAGCAGCGTAGTCCCCAGGGGGGACTACAATGAGCAGTTCTTC. Protein product: CASSVVPRGDYNEQFF.

The rearrangement uses TRBV7-2 and TRBJ1-1; D unresolved. V was shortened by 2 bases and J by 4 bases, with 11 bases between the two germline ends. The germline V gene encodes CDR1 SGHTA and CDR2 FQGNSA. The CDR3 covers 14 residues. The CDR3 is CASSLFSSSTEAFF. In DNA form, the CDR3 reads TGTGCCAGCAGCTTATTCTCTTCGAGCACTGAAGCTTTCTTT.